The entry below describes one TCR beta chain. This record belongs to a study of blood T cell repertoires in COVID-19. Across the whole study: Specimens from acute and convalescent COVID-19 originated in the United States, Italy and Spain. T cells, B-cell-depleted T cells, or PBMCs provided the cDNA or gDNA that served as material.

This table comes from immunoSEQ multiplex PCR, and its TCRdb copy is limited to in-frame clones, with some not included. Among just over 300,000 clones listed, roughly 86% were seen once. Input material: peripheral blood. The sequence derives from a woman aged 25 to 39 with COVID-19, enrolled during active disease.

The CDR3 bases are TGTGCCAGCAGCTTTGGGATGACAGGGTTGAACACCGGGGAGCTGTTTTTT. Translating gives CASSFGMTGLNTGELFF. V usage is TRBV7-2 and J usage is TRBJ2-2, with 7 bases matching TRBD1. Trimming at V came to 3 bases and at J to 1 base, leaving 8 bases not matched to a gene. Germline loops: CDR1 SGHTA, CDR2 FQGNSA. This CDR3 is built from 17 residues.